These T cell receptor beta chains were read from a single sample in a study of shared clonotypes between healthy human individuals. Measured with immunoSEQ multiplex PCR; TCRdb has only the in-frame clones, and not every one. There are roughly 2,300,000 clones in the sample; 85% to 95% occur only once, and 0.3% to 0.4% lies in the top ten. Sequenced: naive CD4+ T cells from PBMCs. Receptor source: a young man in good health. Some clones in this sample may be carry-over from other donors' samples. CDR3s include the opening cysteine and the closing phenylalanine or tryptophan. The order of the fields is V gene, J gene, CDR3 length, CDR3 protein.

TRBV29-1	TRBJ2-1	12	CSAWTSGTGQFF
TRBV4-2	TRBJ2-2	15	CASSQDWRNTGELFF
TRBV19	TRBJ2-4	17	CASSSRLASDTKNIQYF
TRBV11-2	TRBJ2-3	16	CASTLVAGGGTDTQYF
TRBV2	TRBJ1-1	13	CASKFGWDTEAFF
TRBV27	TRBJ2-2	16	CASSRGTSANTGELFF
TRBV5-1	TRBJ2-3	14	CASRGRDLLDTQYF
TRBV28	TRBJ1-5	16	CASSLERAAPGQPQHF
TRBV15	TRBJ2-3	16	CATSSLRQGGQDTQYF
TRBV13	TRBJ2-7	14	CASSPGTGAHEQYF
TRBV30	TRBJ1-4	12	CAVDRVHEKLFF
TRBV2	TRBJ2-3	13	CATMRRSTDTQYF
TRBV6-5	TRBJ2-2	15	CASKGQGSNAGELFF
TRBV4-2	TRBJ2-2	16	CASSQDMTSNTGELFF
TRBV28	TRBJ2-7	13	CASSLPGLGEQYF
TRBV7-9	TRBJ1-2	15	CASSLAAQLHYGYTF
TRBV18	TRBJ2-7	14	CASSQQGGGYEQYF
TRBV2	TRBJ1-4	14	CASRGDRTEEKLFF